This section outlines one T cell receptor (beta chain) sequence together with its context. The antigen remains undetermined. The sample is drawn from a study of T-cell memory formation after mild COVID-19. Study overall: TCR clusters were mostly confined to one donor each.

Study outcomes and limitations: The study found contracting CD4+ clones mainly in CM and EM and contracting CD8+ clones in EMRA. Confirmation was lacking for SARS-CoV-2 specificity of second-wave clones that peaked on day 37. Among clones contracting day 15 to 85, CD4/CD8 was balanced, whereas later expanders leaned CD4+.

TCRdb redid the calling of the 5' RACE reads with MiXCR, one entry per CDR3 protein. In the table there are 580,000 or so distinct CDR3 sequences, around a sixth of which are singletons. The V gene lost 6 bases and the J gene lost 5 bases, with 19 bases spanning the gap. This CDR3 has 15 residues. Per the germline V gene, CDR1 is MNHEY and CDR2 is SVGEGT. Sequenced input: PBMCs or a T cell subset sorted from them (not recorded which). The origin of this receptor is an adult woman who had mild COVID-19 (a few samples of this study predate the infection). Cell type and time point are not known. The chain employs TRBV6-2 or TRBV6-3 and TRBJ1-2; tentatively, D is TRBD1 (5 bases). As DNA, the CDR3 is TGTGCCAGCAGCCAAATCACAGGATTTCAATATGGCTACACCTTC. This encodes CASSQITGFQYGYTF.